This T cell receptor (beta chain) was captured by sequencing in a study of cytomegalovirus exposure and HLA in healthy donors. Study-wide results and limits: A few chains tied to CMV proved CMV antigen-specific in vitro.

With 4 bases removed from V and 12 bases from J, the gap between germline ends came to 15 bases. In germline, CDR1 is MNHEY, CDR2 SVGAGI. The CDR3 runs 13 residues. This clone was counted at least ten times. Its specificity is unknown. The primer mix had 60 Vbeta and 13 Jbeta primers. This table comes from immunoSEQ multiplex PCR, and its TCRdb copy is limited to in-frame clones, with some not included. The repertoire holds roughly 120,000 clones, 77% seen once, with around 13% in the top ten. The chain employs TRBV6-5 and TRBJ1-4; perhaps TRBD1 as D (5 bases). The source is a woman aged 40 to 55 in good health and CMV-seropositive. Sequencing used PBMCs. CDR3 loop: CASSSTGRAELFF. Written as DNA, the CDR3 is TGTGCCAGCAGTTCAACGGGCAGGGCTGAACTGTTTTTT.